These 15 T cell receptor beta chains originate from one sample sequenced in a study of control samples from healthy donors and cancer patients. Produced via immunoSEQ multiplex PCR; TCRdb's table is partial and in-frame only. The sample shows about 80,000 clones, roughly 91% of them seen only once. Sequencing was performed on blood. The receptors derive from a man in his fifties in good health.

This clone was recorded a few times. V gene TRBV19 combines with J gene TRBJ2-2; D not resolved. CDR3 length: 13 amino acids. CDR1 is LNHDA and CDR2 is SQIVND in the germline V gene (reference sequence). Trimming left V 7 bases short and J 5 bases short, with 11 bases between. The CDR3 here is CASTIPGTGELFF. Written as DNA, the CDR3 is TGTGCCAGTACGATACCCGGAACCGGGGAGCTGTTTTTT.

This clone has just one count. This chain connects TRBV2 to TRBJ1-4, with D uncertain. The CDR3 runs to 13 residues. V shed 4 bases and J shed 5 bases, with 8 bases lying between them. From germline, CDR1 is SNHLY and CDR2 FYNNEI. The CDR3 region has the DNA TGTGCCAGCAGTGGGATAGGGAATGAAAAACTGTTTTTT. Translated: CASSGIGNEKLFF.

The gene calls are TRBV2 and TRBJ1-2; unclear D gene. The V end was cut by 1 base, the J end by 4 bases, with 13 bases between. This CDR3 comprises 15 residues. Germline assignment: CDR1 SNHLY and CDR2 FYNNEI. DNA for the CDR3: TGTGCCAGCAGTGAAGGTTGGCAGTCGAGCTATGGCTACACCTTC. It yields the protein CASSEGWQSSYGYTF.

This clone has just one count. This sequence joins TRBV5-6 and TRBJ1-5; maybe TRBD1 (6 bases). The V gene's germline CDR1 is SGHDT and CDR2 YYEEEE. V lost 2 bases and J 3 bases, leaving 9 bases between the germline ends. The CDR3 contains 14 residues. CDR3 sequence: CASSFGQFNQPQHF. In nucleotides, the CDR3 is TGTGCCAGCAGCTTCGGACAGTTCAATCAGCCCCAGCATTTT.

The chain links TRBV14 to TRBJ1-2; tentative D call: TRBD1 (5 bases). Germline-derived CDR1 and CDR2 are SGHDN and FVKESK. This CDR3 region has 15 residues. V was cut by 1 base and J by 12 bases, with 21 bases left in between. In DNA, the CDR3 is TGTGCCAGCAGCCAAGGGGGCTCGACCCCGGGGCCCGACACCTTC. Protein: CASSQGGSTPGPDTF.

The chain has TRBV30 and TRBJ2-2, with TRBD2 identical over 10 bases. Losses at the gene ends were 2 bases for V and 6 bases for J; bases not matched to a gene: 12. CDR1 and CDR2 from the germline V gene are GTSNPN and SVGIG (reference sequence). The CDR3 spans 17 residues. The CDR3 region has the DNA TGTGCCTGGAGTAGGAGCGGGGGGGCTTTGGGACCCGGGGAGCTGTTTTTT. This encodes CAWSRSGGALGPGELFF.

The rearrangement joins TRBV4-2 to TRBJ1-5; D ambiguous. CDR3 length: 14 amino acids. The germline CDR1 and CDR2 sequences are LGHNA and YNFKEQ. Trimming removed 1 base at V and 3 bases at J, with 7 bases between. This chain's CDR3 is CASSQGGINQPQHF. The CDR3 DNA is TGTGCCAGCAGCCAAGGTGGGATCAATCAGCCCCAGCATTTT.

This chain links TRBV5-1 with TRBJ2-3, with a weak D call TRBD2 (6 bases). Deletions cut 5 bases from V and 2 bases from J, with 12 bases between. This CDR3 has 14 residues. The V gene's germline CDR1 is SGHRS and CDR2 YFSETQ. CDR3 in amino acids: CASSLRLVTDTQYF. The CDR3 bases are TGCGCCAGCAGTCTAAGACTAGTCACAGATACGCAGTATTTT.

CDR3 loop: CAWSRDSYGYTF. In DNA form, the CDR3 reads TGTGCCTGGAGTCGGGACAGCTATGGCTACACCTTC. The chain joins TRBV30 to TRBJ1-2; the match to TRBD1 covers 7 bases. The CDR3 runs 12 residues. Germline V gives CDR1 GTSNPN, CDR2 SVGIG (reference sequence). V lost 2 bases to trimming and J lost 4 bases; unmatched junction nucleotides: 1.

V and J are TRBV7-2 and TRBJ1-2; 7 nucleotides match TRBD1. CDR3 length: 14 residues. CDR1 is SGHTA, CDR2 FQGNSA, per germline. With 5 bases clipped from V and 8 bases from J, the junction kept 11 bases outside the gene matches. CDR3 protein: CASSPHTTGVGYTF. The CDR3 DNA reads TGTGCCAGCAGCCCCCACACCACAGGGGTCGGCTACACCTTC. Together with reference TRBV7-2 and TRBJ1-2, the CDR3 gives the full variable domain: GAGVSQSPSNKVTEKGKDVELRCDPISGHTALYWYRQSLGQGLEFLIYFQGNSAPDKSGLPSDRFSAERTGGSVSTLTIQRTQQEDSAVYLCASSPHTTGVGYTFGSGTRLTVV.

This chain connects TRBV6-5 to TRBJ1-6, with D unresolved. Germline CDR1 MNHEY, CDR2 SVGAGI. The length of the CDR3 is 13 residues. V shed 6 bases and J shed 10 bases, with 13 bases lying between them. In nucleotides, the CDR3 is TGTGCCAGCAGAAGGAGGGAAGGGTCACCCCTCCACTTT. This sequence encodes CASRRREGSPLHF.

This rearrangement joins TRBV7-2 to TRBJ1-5; D remains unclear. Between the trimmed V and J ends, which lost 5 bases and 5 bases, there was a span of 10 bases. Germline V lookup: CDR1 SGHTA, CDR2 FQGNSA. The CDR3 is 13 amino acids. CDR3 coding DNA: TGTGCCAGCAGCCCCAGTGGGGATCAGCCCCAGCATTTT. It is translated as CASSPSGDQPQHF.

This CDR3 reads CASSPDGNYGYTF. The DNA for the CDR3 is TGTGCCAGCTCTCCTGACGGAAACTATGGCTACACCTTC. V usage is TRBV18 and J usage is TRBJ1-2; no definite D call. Germline CDR1 reads KGHSH; CDR2 reads LQKENI. This CDR3 has 13 residues. V lost 6 bases and J lost 2, with 10 bases in between.

V gene TRBV5-4 combines with J gene TRBJ1-2, with a weak D call TRBD1 (6 bases). The CDR3 is 15 amino acids. Germline CDR1 SGHNT, CDR2 YYREEE (reference sequence). Between the trimmed V and J ends, which lost 5 bases and 5 bases, there was a span of 19 bases. The CDR3 coding sequence is TGTGCCAGCAGTCTCAGTGGGGGCGCTGAATATGGCTACACCTTC. Translated, it gives CASSLSGGAEYGYTF.

The chain recombines TRBV29-1 with TRBJ2-7; no reliable D call. This CDR3 region has 12 residues. Trimming cost V 4 bases and J 3 bases, with 10 bases left between them. Germline lookup yields CDR1 SQVTM and CDR2 ANQGSEA. The CDR3 DNA sequence: TGCAGCGTTGGAGGCAGGCACTACGAGCAGTACTTC. Translated, it gives CSVGGRHYEQYF.